The clone carrying this TCR beta chain has ten or more counts. Researchers took RNA transcripts and amplified the TCR beta CDR3 regions from them. A set of HTBI primers served as the primers for a first-round RT-PCR of the TCR CDR3. Via MiXCR, TCRdb re-called the multiplex PCR reads, giving one row per CDR3 protein. Counted here are about 360,000 distinct CDR3 sequences, approximately 13% occurring once; the ten biggest clones make up around 21%. This entry comes from a study of T cells in Graves' hyperthyroidism and ophthalmopathy. This receptor was obtained from a man in his thirties or forties with Graves' hyperthyroidism that later progressed to Graves' ophthalmopathy. Sequenced sample: blood.

The CDR3 region has the DNA TGTGCCAGCAGCGGCCAGGGGGCTGATCAGCCCCAGCATTTT. It codes for CASSGQGADQPQHF. The chain carries TRBV2 and TRBJ1-5, with TRBD1 matching over 8 bases. CDR3 length equals 14 residues. The trim removed 6 bases at V and 5 bases at J, leaving 6 bases unmatched. CDR1 is SNHLY and CDR2 is FYNNEI in the germline V gene.